A selection of T cell receptor beta chains follows, all from one sample in a study of T-cell memory formation after mild COVID-19. TCRdb analysed the 5' RACE reads with MiXCR anew, one entry per CDR3 protein. The data hold 92,000 or so distinct CDR3 sequences, with more than 12% observed a single time. The sample was PBMCs or a T cell subset sorted from them (not recorded which). The receptor set was obtained from a man between 18 and 35 years old who had mild COVID-19 (a few samples of this study predate the infection). Cell type and time point are not known. Each CDR3 is given with its conserved first and last residue. Each record gives: D gene, clone size, J gene, V gene, CDR3 protein. D genes are given only for firm matches. Where a row states a size, it is once, few, many or the class of an expanded clone; other rows omit it.

TRBD2 | - | TRBJ2-1 | TRBV11-2 | CASSLTGGTYNEQFF
TRBD2 | - | TRBJ2-3 | TRBV12-3/TRBV12-4 | CASSPPLAGARSTDTQYF
TRBD1 | - | TRBJ2-4 | TRBV11-2 | CASSLPGQGSIQYF
- | - | TRBJ1-1 | TRBV6-5 | CASKYRMREEAFF
- | - | TRBJ1-5 | TRBV7-9 | CASSNGDQPQHF
TRBD1 | - | TRBJ1-1 | TRBV5-5 | CASSSTGWNFF
TRBD1 | few | TRBJ1-5 | TRBV5-4 | CASSLGQGFGQPQHF
- | - | TRBJ1-5 | TRBV19 | CASSMVTGGQPQHF
TRBD2 | many | TRBJ2-1 | TRBV20-1 | CSARVLAGNEQFF
- | once | TRBJ1-3 | TRBV12-3/TRBV12-4 | CASSSRGWVGSGNTIYF
- | many | TRBJ1-2 | TRBV4-1 | CASSQQDGDNYGYTF
- | - | TRBJ2-3 | TRBV9 | CASSVGRGGTDTQYF
- | - | TRBJ2-4 | TRBV5-5 | CASSPGAVAKNIQYF
- | - | TRBJ1-2 | TRBV29-1 | CSVAEAALYGYTF
- | few | TRBJ1-1 | TRBV2 | CASSAYEAFF
TRBD2 | few | TRBJ2-5 | TRBV7-8 | CASSSGAGVVETQYF
- | few | TRBJ2-2 | TRBV5-1 | CASSRRLGPYTGELFF
- | few | TRBJ1-6 | TRBV7-6 | CASRQTGSSYNSPLHF
- | few | TRBJ2-5 | TRBV5-4 | CASSFEMAEAQYF
- | many | TRBJ2-7 | TRBV6-6 | CASSNGESSYEQYF
- | many | TRBJ2-3 | TRBV10-2 | CASSDGDTQYF
- | - | TRBJ2-7 | TRBV6-1 | CASTETDGSYEQYF
- | - | TRBJ2-7 | TRBV10-2 | CASSYREYEQYF
- | few | TRBJ1-5 | TRBV9 | CASSVAGLSNQPQHF
- | - | TRBJ2-1 | TRBV29-1 | CSVTVGSSYNEQFF
- | - | TRBJ1-4 | TRBV24-1 | CATSDLSAEIGEKLFF
- | many | TRBJ2-3 | TRBV29-1 | CSVEPDPGDTQYF
- | - | TRBJ2-7 | TRBV29-1 | CSVVSHEQYF
- | many | TRBJ2-2 | TRBV20-1 | CSARDSVTGELFF
- | - | TRBJ2-5 | TRBV29-1 | CSVEGNQETQYF
- | - | TRBJ2-6 | TRBV5-1 | CASSLYSGANVLTF
TRBD2 | few | TRBJ2-1 | TRBV20-1 | CSARTRGGWYNEQFF
TRBD1 | few | TRBJ2-1 | TRBV24-1 | CATSDPQGAFDNEQFF
- | many | TRBJ2-3 | TRBV4-1 | CASSQDNMGATDTQYF
TRBD1 | once | TRBJ1-1 | TRBV4-3 | CASSNGQGNTEAFF
- | - | TRBJ1-2 | TRBV27 | CASSPSPGNYGYTF
- | few | TRBJ2-7 | TRBV6-6 | CASSYRRPNYEQYF
- | few | TRBJ1-6 | TRBV7-9 | CASSPGGSYNSPLHF
- | few | TRBJ2-1 | TRBV20-1 | CSATEHLDQGSDEQFF
- | - | TRBJ1-2 | TRBV19 | CASSMIPPGLDYGYTF
TRBD2 | - | TRBJ2-1 | TRBV27 | CASSDLAGGPNEQFF
- | - | TRBJ2-5 | TRBV29-1 | CSAEWETQYF
- | - | TRBJ1-1 | TRBV6-5 | CASSFSGITEAFF
TRBD2 | many | TRBJ2-1 | TRBV6-4 | CASSPTSGEYNEQFF
- | few | TRBJ2-1 | TRBV5-8 | CASSPSGLEQFF
- | few | TRBJ2-3 | TRBV18 | CASSPLGIRFTDTQYF
- | few | TRBJ1-1 | TRBV29-1 | CSVVPLSGPTEAFF
- | few | TRBJ2-3 | TRBV7-3 | CASSLSIDLSTDTQYF
- | - | TRBJ2-2 | TRBV12-3/TRBV12-4 | CASAWGNTGELFF
TRBD2 | few | TRBJ2-2 | TRBV4-2 | CASSLRTSGDGELFF
- | many | TRBJ1-1 | TRBV29-1 | CSVDGGGTEAFF
- | - | TRBJ1-5 | TRBV7-8 | CASSLDNYSNQPQHF
- | - | TRBJ2-3 | TRBV6-5 | CASSSNTASTDTQYF
- | few | TRBJ1-1 | TRBV27 | CASARSVNTEAFF
TRBD1 | - | TRBJ1-2 | TRBV25-1 | CASSETGARYGYTF
- | few | TRBJ2-1 | TRBV6-2/TRBV6-3 | CASSYLAGSYNEQFF
- | few | TRBJ2-3 | TRBV7-2 | CASSPKKRQGGGTDTQYF